These T cell receptor beta chains were read from a single sample in a study of T cell responses to AZD1222 COVID-19 vaccine. Sequenced by immunoSEQ multiplex PCR; TCRdb stores in-frame clones only, minus some. The sample carries about 100,000 clones, around nine tenths recorded once. The specimen was peripheral blood, collected on day 0 of AZD1222 vaccination. The receptors were sampled from an adult in good health. Both conserved end residues are part of each CDR3. Each record gives: V gene, D gene, clone size, J gene, CDR3 DNA, CDR3 protein. A D gene is named only where the DNA matches it firmly. The size of a clone is reported for some rows only, either as once, few or many, or as a class for expanded clones.

TRBV5-1	TRBD1	NA	TRBJ1-1	TGCGCCAGCAGCGCGGAAGGACAGGGGAACACTGAAGCTTTCTTT	CASSAEGQGNTEAFF
TRBV19	NA	NA	TRBJ2-6	TGTGCCAGTAGTATAGATCTTGTCAGTTTAGCTGGGGCCAACGTCCTGACTTTC	CASSIDLVSLAGANVLTF
TRBV9	TRBD2	NA	TRBJ2-5	TGTGCCAGCAGCGAGGGGAGCGGGGGGGCTTTAGGGACCCAGTACTTC	CASSEGSGGALGTQYF
TRBV7-8	TRBD2	NA	TRBJ2-1	TGTGCCAGCAGCTTAGCCCCCAGGACTAGCGGGAAAAACAATGAGCAGTTCTTC	CASSLAPRTSGKNNEQFF
TRBV29-1	NA	NA	TRBJ2-1	TGCAGCGTTGAAAGGGCGCCTAATGAGCAGTTCTTC	CSVERAPNEQFF
TRBV5-1	TRBD1	NA	TRBJ2-5	TGCGCCAGCAGCTCGGACAGGTCCCAAGAGACCCAGTACTTC	CASSSDRSQETQYF
TRBV20-1	NA	once	TRBJ2-7	TGCAGTGCTAGTAGTAGGTCTGGGACCTACGAGCAGTACTTC	CSASSRSGTYEQYF
TRBV10-3	TRBD1	NA	TRBJ1-6	TGTGCCATCAGGACAGGGTCGGGTAATTCACCCCTCCACTTT	CAIRTGSGNSPLHF
TRBV9	TRBD2	NA	TRBJ2-3	TGTGCCAGCAATAGCGGGGTTTACACAGATACGCAGTATTTT	CASNSGVYTDTQYF
TRBV19	NA	once	TRBJ1-6	TGTGCCAGTACCGAACGGCAGGATAATTCACCCCTCCACTTT	CASTERQDNSPLHF
TRBV6-4	TRBD1	NA	TRBJ2-3	TGTGCCAGCAGTGACGAGGGGACAGGGGGGTCAGATACGCAGTATTTT	CASSDEGTGGSDTQYF
TRBV25-1	NA	NA	TRBJ2-7	TGTGCCAGCAGTGAAGGGCCCCCTACAGGGAATCCCTACGAGCAGTACTTC	CASSEGPPTGNPYEQYF
TRBV7-2	NA	once	TRBJ1-2	TGTGCCAGCAGCTTCAAACAGGGCACCTTTAACTATGGCTACACCTTC	CASSFKQGTFNYGYTF
TRBV6-2/TRBV6-3	NA	NA	TRBJ2-1	TGTGCCAGCAGTTACTCTGCTAGCGCCAGACACAATGAGCAGTTCTTC	CASSYSASARHNEQFF
TRBV7-2	NA	NA	TRBJ1-1	TGTGCCAGCAGCCTAGGGGGGGACGGGAACACTGAAGCTTTCTTT	CASSLGGDGNTEAFF
TRBV6-5	TRBD1	NA	TRBJ1-1	TGTGCCAGCACCCCAGGGGGGGGGATCACTGAAGCTTTCTTT	CASTPGGGITEAFF